This TCR beta chain was obtained from a study of blood T cell repertoires in COVID-19. The data were produced by immunoSEQ multiplex PCR, yet TCRdb's version contains in-frame clones alone and is incomplete. Among 120,000 or so clones, about 88% were seen once, and the ten largest hold roughly 1.1%. The V and J ends lost 6 bases and 1 base, in that order; junction bases with no gene match: 10. Looked up from germline, CDR1 is WSHSY and CDR2 is SAAADI. The CDR3 loop spans 17 amino acids. This TCR was sampled from an elderly woman with acute or convalescent COVID-19. Sequencing input: peripheral blood. J is TRBJ1-4 and V is TRBV10-2; 8 positions agree with TRBD1. The chain's CDR3 is CASSASDRGITNEKLFF. CDR3 coding DNA: TGCGCCAGCAGCGCCTCCGACAGGGGTATAACTAATGAAAAACTGTTTTTT.